Included here is one T cell receptor beta chain sequence, with context. Its antigen has not been determined. Per-nucleotide qualities are absent, and no much larger clonotype sits a single base away. This sample is drawn from a study of blood T cell repertoires in COVID-19 (TCRdb year 2020). Study-level background: Samples from collaborators originated in the United States, Italy and Spain and spanned both the acute and convalescent phases of COVID-19. The samples were drawn from two sources: the first 160 participants of the ongoing ImmuneRACE study, and approximately 1,300 subjects contributed by 6 global collaborators. The repertoires were made available in a free public database intended to serve as a resource for research on the immune response to SARS-CoV-2. Sample metadata almost always included a de-identified subject ID, COVID-19 status, age in years and sex. Subjects who had been exposed to COVID-19, were actively infected with it, or had recovered from it provided the deeply sampled blood TCRbeta repertoires that made up the dataset. Where HLA class I and class II types were available, the types were taken from metadata supplied by the sample provider, not from assay-based typing. The prospective study material was composed of cDNA or gDNA derived from T cells, B-cell-depleted T cells, or PBMCs. Study-level results and caveats: Clinical and demographic metadata were provided uncurated, with the amount varying by source and participant.

TCRbeta CDR3 regions were amplified from genomic DNA by means of the immunoSEQ Assay, a bias-controlled multiplex PCR. The authors processed their data as follows. Within the assay, amplification of reference gene primers was used to estimate how many nucleated cells each sample contained. Sequence reads were collapsed and filtered to measure the absolute abundance of every unique TCRbeta CDR3 rearrangement. For each sample, productive Simpson clonality was calculated by taking the square root of Simpson's diversity index across productive rearrangements. This is the immuneACCESS table as TCRdb keeps it, with only in-frame sequences that have V and J called. A part of the clones is gone; compared with another copy, unresolved V genes explain less than half, and the rest is unexplained. Clonal size and the V and J genes are those of that table, whereas D and trimming came from the DNA. This sample gives 150,000 to 200,000 clones in total; approximately 86% of them show up just once. Of the sample, more than 1.5% is held by the ten largest clones.

Collaborating institutions collected whole blood in K2EDTA tubes following their own protocols. Collaborator samples were shipped for TCRbeta analysis as frozen whole blood, isolated PBMCs, or DNA extracted from either sample type. The germline ends are 13 bases apart after V is trimmed by 4 bases and J by 6 bases. The CDR3 numbers 13 residues from cysteine through phenylalanine. Only the CDR3 portion is preserved as DNA: 39 bases, with reading frame beginning at the first base. Sequences MNHEY (CDR1) and SMNVEV (CDR2) are obtained from the germline V gene (reference sequence). This receptor was taken from a woman aged 45-65 years with acute or convalescent COVID-19. The V and J segments used are TRBV27 and TRBJ2-7, with a weak D call of TRBD2 (6 bases match). The sequencing sample was made of peripheral blood. The DNA sequence follows: TGTGCCAGCAGTTCTCACCTCGGGGGCGAGCAGTACTTC. Its protein is CASSSHLGGEQYF.